This is a list of T cell receptor beta chains from one sample in a study of T cells in Graves' hyperthyroidism and ophthalmopathy. TCRdb processed the multiplex PCR reads anew with MiXCR; each CDR3 protein has one entry. The data hold about 350,000 distinct CDR3 sequences, with under 20% observed a single time. The sequenced sample consisted of blood. Source of these receptors: a young woman with Graves' hyperthyroidism. Each CDR3 is given with its conserved first and last residue. A D gene is named only where the DNA matches it firmly. The size entry is marked missing in some rows and otherwise reads once, few, many or a size class.

>many|NA|TRBJ2-7|TRBV27
CASSLISSRPYEQYF
TGTGCCAGCAGTTTAATATCTTCGAGGCCTTACGAGCAGTACTTC
>NA|NA|TRBJ1-1|TRBV5-1
CASNPPGGNPEAFF
TGCGCCAGCAATCCCCCGGGCGGGAACCCTGAAGCTTTCTTT
>many|NA|TRBJ1-3|TRBV4-1
CASSQDPRAVPGNTIYF
TGCGCCAGCAGCCAAGATCCAAGGGCGGTCCCTGGAAACACCATATATTTT
>many|TRBD1|TRBJ1-2|TRBV12-3/TRBV12-4
CASSTGQGNYGYTF
TGTGCCAGCAGTACCGGACAGGGAAACTATGGCTACACCTTC
>many|TRBD1|TRBJ1-1|TRBV20-1
CSATRQGSNTEAFF
TGCAGTGCCACAAGACAGGGGTCCAACACTGAAGCTTTCTTT
>many|TRBD1|TRBJ2-7|TRBV11-2
CASSLLTGTFYEQYF
TGTGCCAGCAGCTTGTTGACAGGGACGTTTTACGAGCAGTACTTC
>many|NA|TRBJ1-1|TRBV28
CASRQGTATEAFF
TGTGCCAGCAGGCAGGGTACGGCCACTGAAGCTTTCTTT
>many|NA|TRBJ1-1|TRBV12-3/TRBV12-4
CASNIPMGGGTNTEAFF
TGTGCCAGCAACATTCCAATGGGGGGGGGGACGAACACTGAAGCTTTCTTT
>NA|NA|TRBJ1-2|TRBV24-1
CATSERGFYGYTF
TGTGCCACCAGTGAGAGGGGGTTCTATGGCTACACCTTC
>many|NA|TRBJ1-2|TRBV30
CAWTYSRYGYTF
TGTGCCTGGACGTACAGCCGCTATGGCTACACCTTC
>NA|TRBD1|TRBJ2-7|TRBV28
CASSTKDREVSYEQYF
TGTGCCAGCAGCACCAAGGACAGGGAGGTTTCCTACGAGCAGTACTTC
>many|NA|TRBJ1-2|TRBV30
CAWSPSGDHGYTF
TGTGCCTGGAGCCCGTCAGGGGACCATGGCTACACCTTC
>many|TRBD1|TRBJ1-1|TRBV7-8
CASSWDSMNTEAFF
TGTGCCAGCAGCTGGGACAGCATGAACACTGAAGCTTTCTTT
>NA|TRBD2|TRBJ2-5|TRBV3-1
CASTQRGRRTSGGTPQGTQYF
TGTGCCAGCACCCAACGAGGACGTCGGACTAGCGGGGGGACACCCCAGGGGACCCAGTACTTC
>NA|TRBD1|TRBJ2-5|TRBV12-3/TRBV12-4
CASSFRTGAAGETQYF
TGTGCCAGCAGTTTTCGGACAGGGGCAGCCGGAGAGACCCAGTACTTC
>NA|NA|TRBJ1-6|TRBV30
CAWGRTVNSPLHF
TGTGCCTGGGGAAGGACAGTCAATTCACCCCTCCACTTT
>NA|NA|TRBJ1-2|TRBV12-3/TRBV12-4
CASSFMVSSYGYTF
TGTGCCAGCAGTTTTATGGTGTCCTCCTATGGCTACACCTTC
>many|NA|TRBJ2-5|TRBV12-3/TRBV12-4
CASNLGSETQYF
TGTGCCAGCAATCTGGGGTCGGAGACCCAGTACTTC
>many|NA|TRBJ1-2|TRBV28
CASSRGGRDGYTF
TGTGCCAGCAGTCGGGGGGGGCGAGATGGCTACACCTTC
>once|NA|TRBJ1-1|TRBV27
CASSLWTERGLNTEAFF
TGTGCCAGCAGTTTGTGGACGGAACGGGGACTGAACACTGAAGCTTTCTTT
>many|NA|TRBJ1-2|TRBV24-1
CATSAGSYGYTF
TGTGCCACCAGTGCCGGGAGCTATGGCTACACCTTC
>many|TRBD1|TRBJ1-1|TRBV7-9
CASSPTGGLNTEAFF
TGTGCCAGCAGTCCCACAGGGGGCCTGAACACTGAAGCTTTCTTT
>NA|NA|TRBJ2-6|TRBV11-1
CASSYSADSGANVLTF
TGTGCCAGCAGCTATAGTGCGGATTCTGGGGCCAACGTCCTGACTTTC
>NA|NA|TRBJ1-5|TRBV13
CASSLSTGQPQHF
TGTGCCAGCAGCTTATCCACAGGGCAGCCCCAGCATTTT
>NA|TRBD2|TRBJ2-7|TRBV27
CASSSISGRSLGEQYF
TGTGCCAGCAGTTCAATTAGCGGGAGGTCCCTAGGCGAGCAGTACTTC
>many|NA|TRBJ1-1|TRBV11-2
CASSSSPNTEAFF
TGTGCCAGCAGCTCCTCCCCGAACACTGAAGCTTTCTTT
>many|NA|TRBJ1-1|TRBV18
CASSPRTEVTEAFF
TGTGCCAGCTCACCCAGGACAGAAGTGACTGAAGCTTTCTTT
>many|NA|TRBJ2-5|TRBV28
CASSLVLDTRETQYF
TGTGCCAGCAGTTTAGTACTAGACACTCGGGAGACCCAGTACTTC
>many|TRBD2|TRBJ2-5|TRBV11-2
CASSPPLASGGARETQYF
TGTGCCAGCAGCCCGCCGCTTGCTAGCGGGGGGGCCAGGGAGACCCAGTACTTC
>many|NA|TRBJ1-1|TRBV11-1
CASSLTGTQNTEAFF
TGTGCCAGCAGCTTAACGGGGACCCAGAACACTGAAGCTTTCTTT
>many|NA|TRBJ2-7|TRBV20-1
CSASGSYEQYF
TGCAGTGCTAGCGGCTCCTACGAGCAGTACTTC
>NA|NA|TRBJ2-5|TRBV12-3/TRBV12-4
CASSLVMDGQETQYF
TGTGCCAGCAGTTTAGTTATGGACGGCCAAGAGACCCAGTACTTC
>many|NA|TRBJ1-1|TRBV15
CATSRDRGLNTEAFF
TGTGCCACCAGCAGAGATCGGGGGCTGAACACTGAAGCTTTCTTT
>NA|NA|TRBJ2-3|TRBV2
CANIQGTDTQYF
TGTGCCAACATTCAGGGAACAGATACGCAGTATTTT
>many|NA|TRBJ1-5|TRBV28
CASFSAVGNQPQHF
TGTGCCAGCTTTTCAGCGGTCGGCAATCAGCCCCAGCATTTT
>many|NA|TRBJ1-1|TRBV12-3/TRBV12-4
CASRQSVGAFF
TGTGCCAGCAGGCAGTCGGTTGGAGCTTTCTTT
>many|TRBD1|TRBJ1-1|TRBV20-1
CSGDRGTGVLNTEAFF
TGCAGTGGAGATCGGGGGACAGGAGTTCTGAACACTGAAGCTTTCTTT
>few|TRBD1|TRBJ1-2|TRBV28
CASRPGQGALNYGYTF
TGTGCCAGCAGACCGGGACAGGGGGCCCTTAACTATGGCTACACCTTC
>many|NA|TRBJ2-7|TRBV7-8
CASSFLATELTYEQYF
TGTGCCAGCAGCTTCCTCGCTACCGAACTAACCTACGAGCAGTACTTC
>NA|NA|TRBJ1-1|TRBV6-1
CATEGDLNTEAFF
TGTGCCACCGAAGGGGACCTGAACACTGAAGCTTTCTTT
>many|NA|TRBJ1-1|TRBV10-3
CAISEGQDGTEAFF
TGTGCCATCAGTGAGGGGCAGGATGGAACTGAAGCTTTCTTT
>many|NA|TRBJ2-7|TRBV6-1
CASSPGRDLEQYF
TGTGCCAGCAGTCCGGGACGCGATCTCGAGCAGTACTTC
>many|NA|TRBJ2-7|TRBV12-3/TRBV12-4
CASSPPRRGVDSYEQYF
TGTGCCAGCAGTCCCCCTCGTAGGGGGGTCGACTCCTACGAGCAGTACTTC
>many|TRBD1|TRBJ1-1|TRBV19
CAIRGSWGTEAFF
TGTGCCATCAGGGGGAGTTGGGGCACTGAAGCTTTCTTT
>many|NA|TRBJ2-6|TRBV25-1
CASSSHQGDPGANVLTF
TGTGCCAGTAGTTCGCACCAGGGCGACCCTGGGGCCAACGTCCTGACTTTC
>many|TRBD2|TRBJ2-5|TRBV18
CASQSGAYQETQYF
TGTGCCAGTCAAAGCGGGGCATACCAAGAGACCCAGTACTTC
>many|NA|TRBJ1-6|TRBV28
CASSLFSDNSPLHF
TGTGCCAGCAGTTTATTCTCAGATAATTCACCCCTCCACTTT
>many|NA|TRBJ1-2|TRBV12-5
CASGKAGYYGYTF
TGTGCTAGTGGCAAGGCAGGATACTATGGCTACACCTTC
>many|TRBD2|TRBJ2-5|TRBV6-1
CASKRGVETQYF
TGTGCCAGTAAGCGGGGGGTGGAGACCCAGTACTTC
>many|NA|TRBJ2-7|TRBV28
CASRDSSSYEQYF
TGTGCCAGCAGAGACAGTTCTTCCTACGAGCAGTACTTC
>many|NA|TRBJ1-2|TRBV3-1
CASSQDAFWGEIGYTF
TGTGCCAGCAGCCAAGATGCTTTTTGGGGTGAGATTGGCTACACCTTC
>NA|TRBD1|TRBJ2-7|TRBV15
CATSTGGSYEQYF
TGTGCCACCAGCACAGGGGGCTCCTACGAGCAGTACTTC
>NA|TRBD1|TRBJ2-5|TRBV6-1
CASSVGDSLVSQYF
TGTGCCAGCAGTGTTGGGGACAGCCTCGTTTCCCAGTACTTC